The rows below give T cell receptor beta chains drawn from one sample of a study of blood T cell repertoires in COVID-19. Sequenced by immunoSEQ multiplex PCR; TCRdb stores in-frame clones only, minus some. The sample lists some 670,000 clones, around 89% occurring once. Sequencing used peripheral blood. These receptors were collected from a woman younger than 30 with acute or convalescent COVID-19. Both conserved end residues are part of each CDR3. A D gene is named only where the DNA matches it firmly.

v_call	d_call	j_call	cdr3_aa	cdr3_nt
TRBV30	NA	TRBJ2-7	CAWSGIGLRGYEQYF	TGTGCCTGGAGTGGGATAGGGTTAAGGGGCTACGAGCAGTACTTC
TRBV6-5	TRBD2	TRBJ2-1	CASSPLAGGPDEQFF	TGTGCCAGCAGCCCCCTAGCGGGGGGGCCCGATGAGCAGTTCTTC
TRBV6-1	TRBD1	TRBJ2-2	CASSERTGDTGELFF	TGTGCCAGCAGTGAGCGGACAGGGGACACCGGGGAGCTGTTTTTT
TRBV19	TRBD2	TRBJ2-1	CATHGTSGGDYNEQFF	TGTGCCACCCACGGGACTAGCGGGGGGGACTACAATGAGCAGTTCTTC
TRBV6-1	NA	TRBJ1-1	CASSEILGTEAFF	TGTGCCAGCAGTGAAATTCTAGGCACTGAAGCTTTCTTT
TRBV18	TRBD1	TRBJ2-2	CASSPRDRQNTGELFF	TGTGCCAGCTCACCCCGGGACAGGCAGAACACCGGGGAGCTGTTTTTT
TRBV20-1	TRBD2	TRBJ2-7	CSASILGGESEQYF	TGCAGTGCTAGTATCCTGGGGGGGGAGTCCGAGCAGTACTTC
TRBV11-2	NA	TRBJ1-5	CASSSDSLYSNQPQHF	TGTGCCAGCAGCTCGGACAGCCTCTATAGCAATCAGCCCCAGCATTTT
TRBV28	NA	TRBJ1-2	CASSFQDHYGYTF	TGTGCCAGCAGTTTCCAGGATCACTATGGCTACACCTTC
TRBV4-1	TRBD1	TRBJ2-5	CASSHGTDTQETQYF	TGCGCCAGCAGCCACGGGACAGATACTCAAGAGACCCAGTACTTC
TRBV27	TRBD1	TRBJ1-6	CASSLQGGGAPLHF	TGTGCCAGCAGTCTTCAGGGGGGTGGGGCACCCCTCCACTTT
TRBV7-8	NA	TRBJ1-4	CASSSVVDRESGKKLFF	TGTGCCAGCAGCTCCGTGGTCGACCGTGAGTCAGGAAAAAAGCTGTTTTTT